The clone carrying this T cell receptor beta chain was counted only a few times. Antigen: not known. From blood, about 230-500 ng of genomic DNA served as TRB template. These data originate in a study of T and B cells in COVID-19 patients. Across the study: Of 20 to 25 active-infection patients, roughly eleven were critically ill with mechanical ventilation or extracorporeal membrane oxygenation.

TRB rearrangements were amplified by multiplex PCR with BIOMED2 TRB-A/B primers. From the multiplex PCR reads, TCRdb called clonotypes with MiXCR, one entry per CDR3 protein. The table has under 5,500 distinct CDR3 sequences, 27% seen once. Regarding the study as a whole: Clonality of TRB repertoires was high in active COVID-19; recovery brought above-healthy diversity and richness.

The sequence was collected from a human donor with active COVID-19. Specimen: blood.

This chain's CDR3 is CASSSKTYRTSYEQYF. CDR3 nucleotides: TGTGCCAGCAGCTCAAAGACTTATCGGACCAGCTACGAGCAGTACTTC. V is TRBV7-2 and J is TRBJ2-7; the D is unclear. Trimming took off 4 bases at V and 3 bases at J, with 19 bases between the two ends. The germline V gene encodes CDR1 SGHTA and CDR2 FQGNSA. This CDR3 is 16 amino acids long.